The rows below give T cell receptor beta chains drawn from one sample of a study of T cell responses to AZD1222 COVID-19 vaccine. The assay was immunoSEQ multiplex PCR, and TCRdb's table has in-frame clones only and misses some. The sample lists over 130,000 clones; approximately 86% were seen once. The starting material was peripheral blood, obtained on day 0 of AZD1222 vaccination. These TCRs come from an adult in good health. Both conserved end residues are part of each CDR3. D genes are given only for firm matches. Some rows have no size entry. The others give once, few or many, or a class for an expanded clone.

CASSEARVTEAFF	TGTGCCAGCAGTGAAGCGCGGGTCACTGAAGCTTTCTTT	TRBJ1-1	TRBV6-1	-	-
CSASTGGLNSYEQYF	TGCAGTGCTAGTACCGGCGGCCTTAACTCCTACGAGCAGTACTTC	TRBJ2-7	TRBV20-1	-	-
CASSLGHPSGEQFF	TGCGCCAGCAGCCTGGGACATCCCTCGGGGGAGCAGTTCTTC	TRBJ2-1	TRBV4-3	-	-
CASSSGLGTDTQYF	TGTGCCAGCAGCTCAGGACTTGGCACAGATACGCAGTATTTT	TRBJ2-3	TRBV7-2	-	once
CASSQDSSDGTYEQYF	TGTGCCAGCAGCCAAGATAGTTCCGACGGGACCTACGAGCAGTACTTC	TRBJ2-7	TRBV4-2	-	-
CASSPTLLRDQHF	TGTGCCAGCAGCCCGACCCTGCTTCGTGACCAGCATTTT	TRBJ1-5	TRBV12-3/TRBV12-4	-	-
CASSPDRDYGYTF	TGTGCCAGCAGCCCAGACAGAGACTATGGCTACACCTTC	TRBJ1-2	TRBV4-2	-	-
CASSQRTGETNYGYTF	TGTGCCAGCAGTCAACGGACAGGGGAGACTAACTATGGCTACACCTTC	TRBJ1-2	TRBV27	TRBD1	-
CASSDFLGGELFF	TGTGCCAGCAGTGACTTCCTTGGGGGGGAGCTGTTTTTT	TRBJ2-2	TRBV6-4	-	-
CASSLEDSNQPQHF	TGTGCCAGCTCACTAGAGGATAGCAATCAGCCCCAGCATTTT	TRBJ1-5	TRBV18	-	once
CASSPRDPTTSEQYF	TGTGCCAGCAGTCCGAGGGACCCTACAACGAGCGAGCAGTACTTC	TRBJ2-7	TRBV6-5	-	-
CASSLAAGARGETQYF	TGTGCCAGCAGCTTAGCGGCAGGGGCCCGGGGGGAGACCCAGTACTTC	TRBJ2-5	TRBV11-2	-	-
CAISGLANEQFF	TGTGCCATCAGTGGCCTAGCCAATGAGCAGTTCTTC	TRBJ2-1	TRBV10-3	-	-
CAISESGQGGEAFF	TGTGCCATCAGTGAGTCGGGACAGGGAGGTGAAGCTTTCTTT	TRBJ1-1	TRBV10-3	TRBD1	-
CASSQDYTSEDEQFF	TGTGCCAGCAGCCAAGATTACACTAGCGAGGATGAGCAGTTCTTC	TRBJ2-1	TRBV4-2	TRBD2	-
CARGSEGSSYEQYF	TGCGCCAGGGGAAGCGAGGGTAGCTCCTACGAGCAGTACTTC	TRBJ2-7	TRBV10-1	-	-
CASSIDRQSYEQYF	TGTGCCAGCAGTATTGACCGACAGTCCTACGAGCAGTACTTC	TRBJ2-7	TRBV27	-	-
CASSKEGSPLHF	TGTGCCAGTAGCAAGGAGGGTTCACCCCTCCACTTT	TRBJ1-6	TRBV19	-	once
CASSQFQGGIQYF	TGTGCCAGCAGTCAATTCCAGGGAGGCATTCAGTACTTC	TRBJ2-4	TRBV6-2/TRBV6-3	-	-
CASSTLDRGPDTQYF	TGTGCCAGTAGTACCTTGGACAGGGGGCCGGATACGCAGTATTTT	TRBJ2-3	TRBV19	TRBD1	-
CASSRNQLAGGDTQYF	TGTGCCAGCAGCCGAAATCAGCTAGCGGGAGGAGATACGCAGTATTTT	TRBJ2-3	TRBV6-2/TRBV6-3	TRBD2	few
CASSQHWTGANNSPLHF	TGTGCCAGCAGCCAGCACTGGACAGGGGCAAATAATTCACCCCTCCACTTT	TRBJ1-6	TRBV7-8	TRBD1	-
CASRPGSSYEQYF	TGTGCCAGCAGACCCGGGAGCTCCTACGAGCAGTACTTC	TRBJ2-7	TRBV5-4	-	-
CASRNRGSEAFF	TGTGCCAGCAGGAACCGGGGTTCTGAAGCTTTCTTT	TRBJ1-1	TRBV6-5	-	-
CASSPPLPVRNEQFF	TGCGCCAGCAGCCCCCCACTGCCTGTTCGGAATGAGCAGTTCTTC	TRBJ2-1	TRBV5-1	-	-
CASSQWANTEAFF	TGTGCCAGCAGTCAGTGGGCGAACACTGAAGCTTTCTTT	TRBJ1-1	TRBV2	-	-
CSAGGQGGEKLFF	TGCAGCGCTGGAGGACAGGGCGGAGAAAAACTGTTTTTT	TRBJ1-4	TRBV29-1	TRBD1	-
CASSLGPASDYEQYF	TGTGCCAGCAGCTTGGGCCCAGCGAGCGACTACGAGCAGTACTTC	TRBJ2-7	TRBV5-4	-	once
CASSRQGNEQFF	TGTGCCAGCAGCCGCCAGGGAAATGAGCAGTTCTTC	TRBJ2-1	TRBV11-3	-	-
CASSYGEVGTEAFF	TGTGCCAGCAGTTACGGAGAAGTGGGCACTGAAGCTTTCTTT	TRBJ1-1	TRBV6-5	-	-
CASSPGQGTYNEQFF	TGTGCCAGCAGTCCAGGACAGGGAACCTACAATGAGCAGTTCTTC	TRBJ2-1	TRBV11-3	TRBD1	-
CASSDSRGQPQHF	TGTGCCAGCAGTGACTCAAGGGGCCAGCCCCAGCATTTT	TRBJ1-5	TRBV6-4	-	-
CASSIGKAGSVTGELFF	TGTGCCAGTAGTATCGGTAAGGCGGGATCAGTCACCGGGGAGCTGTTTTTT	TRBJ2-2	TRBV19	-	-
CASTRAGSPLHF	TGTGCCAGCACGAGGGCTGGATCACCCCTCCACTTT	TRBJ1-6	TRBV18	-	-
CSASKVSQPQHF	TGCAGTGCTAGTAAGGTTAGCCAGCCCCAGCATTTT	TRBJ1-5	TRBV20-1	-	-
CASSRYSTGLPHGYTF	TGTGCCAGCAGCCGCTATTCGACAGGCCTCCCTCATGGCTACACCTTC	TRBJ1-2	TRBV6-2/TRBV6-3	-	-
CASSRPPDRGEKLFF	TGTGCCAGCAGCCGCCCCCCGGACAGGGGTGAAAAACTGTTTTTT	TRBJ1-4	TRBV6-2/TRBV6-3	TRBD1	-
CASSSHRVNTEAFF	TGTGCCAGCAGTTCCCACAGGGTGAACACTGAAGCTTTCTTT	TRBJ1-1	TRBV27	-	once
CASSLVGGAEAFF	TGTGCCAGCAGCTTAGTAGGGGGCGCTGAAGCTTTCTTT	TRBJ1-1	TRBV7-6	TRBD1	-
CASSYFSGELFF	TGTGCCAGCAGTTACTTTTCCGGGGAGCTGTTTTTT	TRBJ2-2	TRBV6-5	-	once
CASSYDLNQPQHF	TGTGCCAGCAGTTACGACCTCAATCAGCCCCAGCATTTT	TRBJ1-5	TRBV6-5	-	few
CASSFGSSGNTIYF	TGTGCCAGCAGCTTTGGGAGCTCTGGAAACACCATATATTTT	TRBJ1-3	TRBV7-9	-	-
CASSLRGVGEQYF	TGTGCCAGCAGTTTGAGGGGGGTCGGGGAGCAGTACTTC	TRBJ2-7	TRBV12-3/TRBV12-4	-	-
CASSEKGKPQGGLEQYF	TGCGCCAGCAGTGAGAAGGGTAAGCCTCAGGGCGGGCTCGAGCAGTACTTC	TRBJ2-7	TRBV10-1	-	-
CASSESSGANVLTF	TGCGCCAGCAGTGAGAGCTCTGGGGCCAACGTCCTGACTTTC	TRBJ2-6	TRBV10-1	-	once
CASSLGSYNEQFF	TGTGCCAGCAGCTTAGGGTCCTACAATGAGCAGTTCTTC	TRBJ2-1	TRBV7-8	-	-
CATSDPGLATTDTQYF	TGTGCCACCAGTGATCCGGGACTAGCAACCACAGATACGCAGTATTTT	TRBJ2-3	TRBV24-1	TRBD2	-
CASSLSGQGQGTNEKLFF	TGTGCCAGCAGCTTATCGGGGCAGGGGCAGGGAACTAATGAAAAACTGTTTTTT	TRBJ1-4	TRBV7-9	-	-
CASSWGRDRDEQYF	TGTGCCAGCAGTTGGGGCCGGGACAGGGACGAGCAGTACTTC	TRBJ2-7	TRBV27	TRBD1	-
CASTLVGTPDQPQHF	TGTGCCAGCACCTTAGTAGGGACTCCCGATCAGCCCCAGCATTTT	TRBJ1-5	TRBV7-2	-	-
CAWSVTGKGEQFF	TGTGCCTGGAGTGTAACCGGTAAAGGTGAGCAGTTCTTC	TRBJ2-1	TRBV30	-	-
CASSPLTGAWAFF	TGTGCCAGCTCACCCTTGACAGGGGCCTGGGCTTTCTTT	TRBJ1-1	TRBV18	TRBD1	-
CASSSSTVNSPLHF	TGTGCCAGCAGCTCCTCAACAGTTAATTCACCCCTCCACTTT	TRBJ1-6	TRBV11-2	-	once
CATSRGGENEQYF	TGTGCCACCAGCAGAGGGGGCGAGAACGAGCAGTACTTC	TRBJ2-7	TRBV15	-	-